Listed below are T cell receptor beta chains from one sample, sequenced in a study of T cell responses to AZD1222 COVID-19 vaccine. Libraries were prepared by immunoSEQ multiplex PCR; TCRdb keeps only in-frame clonotypes and omits some of them. The sample shows 190,000 or so clones, about 93% of them seen only once. Source: peripheral blood, taken 28 days after the second AZD1222 dose. These receptors were taken from an adult who received the AZD1222 COVID-19 vaccine. The CDR3 runs from the conserved cysteine through the conserved F or W. The D gene is left open where the match is weak. Rows may omit the clone size; those that give it use once, few, many or a size class.

>TRBV5-5|TRBJ1-2|-|-
TGTGCCAGCAGCCTGGGGGAGAAACAACGCAGAGGCTACACCTTC
CASSLGEKQRRGYTF
>TRBV28|TRBJ1-2|-|-
TGTGCCAGCAGTCAAACGGGCAGGAACTATGGCTACACCTTC
CASSQTGRNYGYTF
>TRBV27|TRBJ2-1|-|-
TGTGCCAGCAGTTTTTGGGGGAATGAGCAGTTCTTC
CASSFWGNEQFF
>TRBV2|TRBJ2-3|-|-
TGTGCCAGCAGTGTTCCAGCCGGGACTACAGATACGCAGTATTTT
CASSVPAGTTDTQYF
>TRBV3-1/TRBV3-2|TRBJ2-5|-|-
TGTGCCAGCAGCCAAGGTGGTAGCGGATTCGGGGAGACCCAGTACTTC
CASSQGGSGFGETQYF
>TRBV7-2|TRBJ1-1|-|-
TGTGCCAGCAGCTTAGCCTCAAGGGACACTGAAGCTTTCTTT
CASSLASRDTEAFF
>TRBV3-1/TRBV3-2|TRBJ1-6|-|once
TGTGCCAGCAGCCAAGTGTCGGGGGGCGGCTCACCCCTCCACTTT
CASSQVSGGGSPLHF
>TRBV7-9|TRBJ2-3|-|-
TGTGCCAGCAGCTTATTCGCAGACACGCAGTATTTT
CASSLFADTQYF
>TRBV3-1/TRBV3-2|TRBJ1-3|-|-
TGTGCCAGCAGCCAAGACAGAATGATTTCTGGAAACACCATATATTTT
CASSQDRMISGNTIYF
>TRBV28|TRBJ1-3|-|-
TGTGCCAGCAGTTTACGGGACTCTGGAAACACCATATATTTT
CASSLRDSGNTIYF
>TRBV5-6|TRBJ2-7|-|-
TGTGCCAGCAGCTACCCGCAGGGGAGCTCCTACGAGCAGTACTTC
CASSYPQGSSYEQYF
>TRBV5-1|TRBJ2-2|TRBD1|-
TGCGCCAGCAGCAACAACAGGGGGGCTGGGACCGGGGAGCTGTTTTTT
CASSNNRGAGTGELFF
>TRBV9|TRBJ2-1|-|-
TGTGCCAGCAGCGCAGGTGTCGGTCGTACAAACAATGAGCAGTTCTTC
CASSAGVGRTNNEQFF
>TRBV29-1|TRBJ1-2|-|-
TGCAGCGTTGAAGGGGGATGGGGCACCTATGGCTACACCTTC
CSVEGGWGTYGYTF
>TRBV28|TRBJ1-5|-|-
TGTGCCAGCAGTCGTAATCAGCCCCAGCATTTT
CASSRNQPQHF
>TRBV6-5|TRBJ2-7|-|-
TGTGCCAGCAGTTACTCCGTCCAGGGAGCCAACGAGCAGTACTTC
CASSYSVQGANEQYF
>TRBV6-6|TRBJ1-1|TRBD1|-
TGTGCCAGCAGTTCCACAGGGGGGATGAACACTGAAGCTTTCTTT
CASSSTGGMNTEAFF
>TRBV7-3|TRBJ2-2|-|-
TGTGCCAGCAGCTTAACTAGTTCCCCCGGGGAGCTGTTTTTT
CASSLTSSPGELFF
>TRBV4-3|TRBJ1-3|-|-
TGCGCCAGCAGCCAATTGTGGACGTCTGGAAACACCATATATTTT
CASSQLWTSGNTIYF
>TRBV7-9|TRBJ1-1|-|-
TGTGCCAGCAGCTTATCAGGGTTGGGGAACACTGAAGCTTTCTTT
CASSLSGLGNTEAFF
>TRBV5-4|TRBJ2-5|-|-
TGTGCCAGCAGCTTGGAGGAGGCGGGCCGGGAGACCCAGTACTTC
CASSLEEAGRETQYF
>TRBV10-3|TRBJ2-1|-|-
TGTGCCATCAATGGCGGGGGCAAACACGGTGAGCAGTTCTTC
CAINGGGKHGEQFF
>TRBV18|TRBJ1-1|TRBD1|-
TGTGCCAGCTCACCGGACAGGGGGCGGACAACTGAAGCTTTCTTT
CASSPDRGRTTEAFF
>TRBV12-3/TRBV12-4|TRBJ1-2|-|-
TGTGCCAGCAGCCGCCACATAGACGGCTACACCTTC
CASSRHIDGYTF
>TRBV18|TRBJ1-4|-|-
TGTGCCAGCTCACCACTCCTTGGGGCAACTAATGAAAAACTGTTTTTT
CASSPLLGATNEKLFF
>TRBV7-2|TRBJ2-7|TRBD2|-
TGTGCCAGCAGCTTAGTTGGGGGGGACCGCTACGAGCAGTACTTC
CASSLVGGDRYEQYF
>TRBV5-1|TRBJ2-2|TRBD2|-
TGCGCCAGCAATTTGGGGGGGAGCACCGGGGAGCTGTTTTTT
CASNLGGSTGELFF
>TRBV12-5|TRBJ2-2|-|-
TGTGCTAGTGGGCCCCGACAGGGAGGGACCGGGGAGCTGTTTTTT
CASGPRQGGTGELFF
>TRBV7-2|TRBJ2-5|-|-
TGTGCCAGCAGCCCAAGAAGGGAACAAGAGACCCAGTACTTC
CASSPRREQETQYF
>TRBV9|TRBJ2-3|-|-
TGTGCCAGCAGCGTAGCACTAGCCTACCGCACAGATACGCAGTATTTT
CASSVALAYRTDTQYF
>TRBV5-1|TRBJ2-7|-|-
TGCGCCAGCAGCTGGGACCTGGCAGGGGCCTACGAGCAGTACTTC
CASSWDLAGAYEQYF
>TRBV3-1/TRBV3-2|TRBJ1-4|-|-
TGTGCCAGCAGCCTAAATTCCGGGACACTTAATGAAAAACTGTTTTTT
CASSLNSGTLNEKLFF
>TRBV4-2|TRBJ2-5|TRBD2|-
TGTGCCAGCAGCCAAGTCCCGGGGCCAGCGGGGTTTGGGGAGACCCAGTACTTC
CASSQVPGPAGFGETQYF
>TRBV9|TRBJ1-2|-|-
TGTGCCAGCAGCGCGCCAGGGTACGGCTACACCTTC
CASSAPGYGYTF
>TRBV5-1|TRBJ1-1|-|-
TGCGCCAGCAGCTTGAGCTCACAGGGTAGAAACACTGAAGCTTTCTTT
CASSLSSQGRNTEAFF
>TRBV12-1|TRBJ2-5|-|-
TGTGCCAGCAGTTCGAGCGGGGGGGAGACCCAGTACTTC
CASSSSGGETQYF
>TRBV6-5|TRBJ1-5|TRBD1|-
TGTGCCAGCAGTTCAGGGACAGGGCGCAATCAGCCCCAGCATTTT
CASSSGTGRNQPQHF
>TRBV5-1|TRBJ2-1|-|-
TGCGCCAGCAGCTTGGACGGGGGCCGTTACAATGAGCAGTTCTTC
CASSLDGGRYNEQFF
>TRBV19|TRBJ1-1|TRBD1|-
TGTGCCAGTAGTAAACCAGTACAGGGGTCTTTCGCTGAAGCTTTCTTT
CASSKPVQGSFAEAFF
>TRBV7-2|TRBJ2-5|-|-
TGTGCCAGCAGTTCCTGGGAGACCCAGTACTTC
CASSSWETQYF
>TRBV28|TRBJ2-7|-|-
TGTGCCAGCAGGGGGCTTTACGAGCAGTACTTC
CASRGLYEQYF
>TRBV19|TRBJ1-1|-|-
TGTGCCAGTAGTCTCAAGGTGAACACTGAAGCTTTCTTT
CASSLKVNTEAFF
>TRBV2|TRBJ1-1|-|-
TGTGCCAGCCGGGTTAGGAGGGTGGGGGACACTGAAGCTTTCTTT
CASRVRRVGDTEAFF
>TRBV14|TRBJ2-1|-|-
TGTGCCAGCAGCCTCACAATTCATCAGTTCTTC
CASSLTIHQFF
>TRBV4-1|TRBJ1-2|-|-
TGCGCCAGCAGCCAAGGGTCAGATAACTATGGCTACACCTTC
CASSQGSDNYGYTF
>TRBV18|TRBJ2-6|-|-
TGTGCCAGCTCACCTGAGTACCGCTCTGGGGCCAACGTCCTGACTTTC
CASSPEYRSGANVLTF
>TRBV4-1|TRBJ2-5|TRBD2|-
TGCGCCACCAACCTAGCGGGGGGGCCCCATGAGACCCAGTACTTC
CATNLAGGPHETQYF
>TRBV27|TRBJ1-1|-|-
TGTGCCAGCTCCGACGGCCTGAACACTGAAGCTTTCTTT
CASSDGLNTEAFF
>TRBV5-1|TRBJ2-1|TRBD2|-
TGCGCCAGCAGCTTGGCCGAAGCACTAGCGGGGATTTCGAATGAGCAGTTCTTC
CASSLAEALAGISNEQFF
>TRBV18|TRBJ1-6|-|once
TGTGCCAGCTCACCGAGAGACGGCAATTCACCCCTCCACTTT
CASSPRDGNSPLHF
>TRBV25-1|TRBJ1-2|TRBD1|-
TGTGCCAGCAGTGAATATGGGACAGGCAACTATGGCTACACCTTC
CASSEYGTGNYGYTF
>TRBV18|TRBJ2-3|-|-
TGTGCCAGCTCACCCGGCCTAGATACGCAGTATTTT
CASSPGLDTQYF
>TRBV9|TRBJ2-7|TRBD2|few
TGTGCCAGCAGCCCCCAGGCGGGGGGGCTGAGAGAGCAGTACTTC
CASSPQAGGLREQYF
>TRBV18|TRBJ1-1|-|-
TGTGCCAGCTCACCAATTTTCGGGAACACTGAAGCTTTCTTT
CASSPIFGNTEAFF
>TRBV27|TRBJ2-1|TRBD1|-
TGTGCCAGCAGCCCTCCTCGCCAGCCGGGACAGGGTCGCAATGAGCAGTTCTTC
CASSPPRQPGQGRNEQFF
>TRBV11-2|TRBJ2-7|-|-
TGTGCCAGCAGCTTTGGGTTCTTAAACTACGAGCAGTACTTC
CASSFGFLNYEQYF
>TRBV2|TRBJ2-1|-|-
TGTGCCAGCAGCCCTCTCGGGGACAATGAGCAGTTCTTC
CASSPLGDNEQFF
>TRBV3-1/TRBV3-2|TRBJ1-2|-|-
TGTGCCAGCAGGCAAGGGGCCAGGGGCGAGGGATCATATGGCTACACCTTC
CASRQGARGEGSYGYTF
>TRBV3-1/TRBV3-2|TRBJ2-5|TRBD2|-
TGTGCCAGCAGTCCTCCGGGGTCCGGGGGGGAGACCCAGTACTTC
CASSPPGSGGETQYF